This is a list of T cell receptor beta chains from one sample in a study of beta chain features in type 1 diabetes. Produced via immunoSEQ multiplex PCR; TCRdb's table is partial and in-frame only. The top ten hold around 0.015% of the sample, which has around 280,000 clones, about 15% seen once. The specimen was naive CD4+ T cells from blood. The receptors stem from a man between 18 and 35 years old with type 1 diabetes. Each CDR3 is given with its conserved first and last residue. A D gene is named only where the DNA matches it firmly. Only part of the rows carry a size: once, few, many, or a class if the clone is expanded.

V	size	D	J	CDR3	DNA
TRBV6-6	few	.	TRBJ2-5	CASSRTTSQETQYF	TGTGCCAGCAGTCGCACTACCTCCCAAGAGACCCAGTACTTC
TRBV5-1	.	TRBD2	TRBJ2-2	CASSSSSGTGTGELFF	TGCGCCAGCAGCTCCTCTAGCGGGACGGGCACCGGGGAGCTGTTTTTT
TRBV5-1	.	.	TRBJ1-5	CASSLEGVGNQPQHF	TGCGCCAGCAGCTTGGAGGGGGTAGGTAATCAGCCCCAGCATTTT
TRBV7-2	few	TRBD1	TRBJ2-7	CASSPPGQWRSEQYF	TGTGCCAGCAGCCCACCGGGACAGTGGCGCTCCGAGCAGTACTTC
TRBV28	.	.	TRBJ2-7	CASSPRYYEQYF	TGTGCCAGCAGTCCAAGGTACTACGAGCAGTACTTC
TRBV9	few	.	TRBJ2-3	CASSSDRRTDTQYF	TGTGCCAGCAGCTCGGACAGACGCACAGATACGCAGTATTTT
TRBV9	.	.	TRBJ1-5	CASSVWGGRSNQPQHF	TGTGCCAGCAGCGTATGGGGGGGACGAAGCAATCAGCCCCAGCATTTT
TRBV7-9	.	.	TRBJ1-1	CASSLSTGNEAFF	TGTGCCAGCAGCTTAAGCACAGGGAATGAAGCTTTCTTT
TRBV27	.	.	TRBJ1-2	CASSLRTASLGFVGYTF	TGTGCCAGCAGTTTACGGACAGCCAGCTTAGGCTTTGTTGGCTACACCTTC
TRBV10-3	few	TRBD1	TRBJ2-7	CAIRPGTGWNEQYF	TGTGCCATCAGACCCGGGACAGGGTGGAACGAGCAGTACTTC
TRBV4-2	.	.	TRBJ2-1	CASSQDEDHEQFF	TGTGCCAGCAGCCAAGATGAGGATCATGAGCAGTTCTTC
TRBV27	.	.	TRBJ2-2	CASSLRGNTGELFF	TGTGCCAGCAGTTTGCGGGGGAACACCGGGGAGCTGTTTTTT
TRBV18	few	.	TRBJ1-1	CASFAGGGNTEAFF	TGTGCCAGCTTCGCGGGGGGAGGGAACACTGAAGCTTTCTTT
TRBV30	.	TRBD2	TRBJ2-7	CAWSDGRDEQYF	TGTGCCTGGAGTGACGGGAGGGACGAGCAGTACTTC
TRBV18	.	.	TRBJ2-3	CASSPGISGTSTDTQYF	TGTGCCAGCTCACCAGGTATTAGCGGAACTAGCACAGATACGCAGTATTTT
TRBV4-3	few	.	TRBJ2-2	CASSPGVGAPHGELFF	TGCGCCAGCAGCCCCGGAGTAGGGGCGCCTCACGGGGAGCTGTTTTTT
TRBV18	few	TRBD2	TRBJ2-1	CASSPREGAYNEQFF	TGTGCCAGCTCACCCCGGGAGGGGGCCTACAATGAGCAGTTCTTC
TRBV19	few	.	TRBJ2-7	CASSMNTDSYEQYF	TGTGCCAGTAGTATGAACACCGACTCCTACGAGCAGTACTTC
TRBV5-1	.	TRBD1	TRBJ2-7	CASSETGEPTYEQYF	TGCGCCAGCAGCGAGACAGGGGAACCCACCTACGAGCAGTACTTC
TRBV6-6	.	TRBD1	TRBJ1-2	CASSQRGGAAGYTF	TGTGCCAGCAGCCAAAGAGGGGGCGCCGCTGGCTACACCTTC
TRBV9	.	TRBD2	TRBJ2-7	CASSPGLADYYEQYF	TGTGCCAGCAGCCCCGGACTAGCGGACTACTACGAGCAGTACTTC
TRBV11-2	.	TRBD1	TRBJ2-7	CASRGQGVSEQYF	TGTGCCAGCAGGGGACAGGGGGTGAGCGAGCAGTACTTC
TRBV7-8	few	TRBD2	TRBJ2-3	CASRAGTSGRTDTQYF	TGTGCCAGCAGGGCAGGGACTAGCGGTCGCACAGATACGCAGTATTTT
TRBV18	.	.	TRBJ1-5	CASSPPPGHSNQPQHF	TGTGCCAGCTCACCACCGCCAGGACATAGCAATCAGCCCCAGCATTTT
TRBV4-2	few	TRBD1	TRBJ1-5	CASSQVIDRGGHQPQHF	TGTGCCAGCAGCCAAGTCATCGACAGGGGGGGACATCAGCCCCAGCATTTT
TRBV7-8	.	.	TRBJ2-7	CASSFSGYSYEQYF	TGTGCCAGCAGCTTCTCGGGTTACTCCTACGAGCAGTACTTC
TRBV7-9	.	.	TRBJ2-1	CASSPQVAGYNEQFF	TGTGCCAGCAGCCCCCAGGTCGCCGGCTACAATGAGCAGTTCTTC
TRBV7-2	.	.	TRBJ1-1	CASSSGQNTEAFF	TGTGCCAGCAGCTCCGGACAGAACACTGAAGCTTTCTTT
TRBV29-1	.	TRBD1	TRBJ2-7	CSVGQGLGEQYF	TGCAGCGTTGGACAGGGGTTGGGCGAGCAGTACTTC
TRBV7-9	.	.	TRBJ2-7	CASSLGRSSYEQYF	TGTGCCAGCAGCTTAGGGCGGTCCTCCTACGAGCAGTACTTC
TRBV30	once	TRBD2	TRBJ2-5	CACSGKGLRGTQYF	TGTGCCTGTAGCGGGAAAGGCCTCCGGGGGACCCAGTACTTC
TRBV7-2	.	TRBD1	TRBJ1-5	CASSSDRVQPQHF	TGTGCCAGCAGCTCCGACAGGGTGCAGCCCCAGCATTTT
TRBV18	.	TRBD1	TRBJ2-1	CASSPWTGSDEQFF	TGTGCCAGCTCACCGTGGACAGGGAGCGATGAGCAGTTCTTC